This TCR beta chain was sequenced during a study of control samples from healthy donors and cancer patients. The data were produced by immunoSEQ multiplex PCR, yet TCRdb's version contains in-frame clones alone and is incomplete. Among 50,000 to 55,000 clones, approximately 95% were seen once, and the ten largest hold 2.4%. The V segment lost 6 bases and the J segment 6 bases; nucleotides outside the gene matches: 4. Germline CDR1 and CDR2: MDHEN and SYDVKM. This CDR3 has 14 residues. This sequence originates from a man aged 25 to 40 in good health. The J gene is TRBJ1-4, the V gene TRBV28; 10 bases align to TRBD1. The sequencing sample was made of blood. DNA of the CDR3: TGTGCCAGCAGCACCGGGACAGGGGATGAAAAACTGTTTTTT. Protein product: CASSTGTGDEKLFF.